This T cell receptor beta chain emerged from a study of Graves' ophthalmopathy and Graves' hyperthyroidism. The authors amplified TCR beta CDR3 regions, and they did so from RNA transcripts for repertoire sequencing. HTBI-primed first-round RT-PCR preceded second-round multiplex PCR. TCRdb re-analysed the multiplex PCR reads in MiXCR, keeping a single row per CDR3 protein. This table has about 480,000 distinct CDR3 sequences, under 15% appearing once. Ophthalmopathy was moderately-to-severely active, CAS at least 3, NOSPECS at least 4, lasting under 3 months. Serum thyroxine and TRAb, along with clinical symptoms, thyroid ultrasound and orbital computed tomography, were what diagnosis relied on. This clonotype was picked up many times. Its matching antigen is unknown. General study points: Most thyroid clonotypes with frequency above 0.001 were detected in blood too. Built on 13 signatures, a model told ophthalmopathy apart from stable hyperthyroidism with over 85% sensitivity and under 83% specificity.

The CDR3 extends over 15 amino acids. Trimming at V came to 5 bases and at J to 2 bases, leaving 5 bases not matched to a gene. From germline, CDR1 is SGHAT and CDR2 FQNNGV. The genes are TRBV11-2 and TRBJ2-5; 10 bases line up with TRBD2. The sequence was obtained from a woman between 25 and 40 years old with Graves' ophthalmopathy. Sequenced sample: blood. CDR3 coding DNA: TGTGCCAGCAGCATTAGCGGGAGGTGGCAAGAGACCCAGTACTTC. This codes for CASSISGRWQETQYF.